This T cell receptor beta chain was identified during a study of CD8 T cells in ankylosing spondylitis. Study results and caveats: Blood of patients with ankylosing spondylitis appeared to be characterized by a TCR beta motif of about eight highly homologous variants. CD8+ by phenotype, disease-linked clones were relatively rare in peripheral blood. Previous work reported some of these motif variants in the synovial fluid and blood of reactive arthritis.

The TCR beta libraries were generated through quantitative 5'-RACE incorporating molecular barcodes. TCRdb re-derived calls from the 5' RACE reads in MiXCR, one entry per CDR3 protein. The repertoire holds approximately 250,000 distinct CDR3 sequences, with about 24% as singletons. For this clonotype: Its antigen is unknown.

This CDR3 has 13 residues. V gave up 2 bases and J gave up 7 bases; unmatched junction bases: 4. Germline V gene sequence: CDR1 MRHNA, CDR2 SNTAGT. Specimen: blood, either unsorted or a sorted T cell fraction (not recorded which). This clonotype was obtained from a male donor with ankylosing spondylitis or in good health (not recorded which). The rearrangement joins TRBV6-4 to TRBJ1-2; TRBD1 matches at 7 bases. The CDR3 region is CASSDNRGLGYTF. The CDR3 nucleotides read TGTGCCAGCAGTGACAACAGGGGACTTGGCTACACCTTC.